The 19 T cell receptor beta chains reported below all come from one sample, sequenced in a study of graft-versus-host responses after intestinal transplantation. Clones were read by immunoSEQ multiplex PCR, and TCRdb kept only the in-frame ones, dropping some. In the table there are 81,000 or so clones, 80% to 95% of which are singletons. No antigens are known for them. The sample here was unstimulated CD8+ T cells sorted from spleen or lymph node cells, taken before transplant. These receptors all come from a human donor who was the organ donor for an intestinal transplant.

This clone was counted a single time. The rearrangement uses TRBV4-1 and TRBJ2-7; D gene ambiguous. V was pared by 0 bases and J by 4 bases, with 19 bases between. Germline-derived CDR1 and CDR2 are MGHRA and YSYEKL. The CDR3 is made up of 17 amino acids. This CDR3 is CASSQDIAGPVGYEQYF. In nucleotides, the CDR3 is TGCGCCAGCAGCCAAGATATAGCTGGTCCTGTTGGGTACGAGCAGTACTTC.

The V call is TRBV29-1, the J call TRBJ2-5; D is possibly TRBD2 (6 bases). The germline V gene encodes CDR1 SQVTM and CDR2 ANQGSEA. Trimming left V 3 bases short and J 5 bases short, with 16 bases between. This CDR3 has 14 amino acids. CDR3 residues: CSVETRGGKETQYF. DNA of the CDR3: TGCAGCGTTGAGACTAGGGGCGGAAAGGAGACCCAGTACTTC.

The chain uses TRBV9 and TRBJ2-7, with 10 bases matching TRBD2. The germline V gene has CDR1 SGDLS and CDR2 YYNGEE. The CDR3 runs to 15 residues. V gave up 4 bases and J gave up 2 bases; unmatched junction bases: 6. For the CDR3, the DNA is TGTGCCAGCAGCCCCGGCAGCGGGGGGGCCTACGAGCAGTACTTC. Protein sequence: CASSPGSGGAYEQYF.

V gene TRBV7-8 combines with J gene TRBJ2-7, with D possibly being TRBD2 (6 bases). The CDR3 length is 15 residues. Germline V gene data show CDR1 as SGHVS and CDR2 as FQNEAQ. Trimming pared 5 bases from V and 0 bases from J, leaving 14 bases between. CDR3 protein: CASSPQEGSSYEQYF. The CDR3 coding sequence is TGTGCCAGCAGCCCACAGGAGGGGAGCTCCTACGAGCAGTACTTC. Combining the CDR3 with reference TRBV7-8 and TRBJ2-7 gives the whole variable domain GAGVSQSPRYKVAKRGQDVALRCDPISGHVSLFWYQQALGQGPEFLTYFQNEAQLDKSGLPSDRFFAERPEGSVSTLKIQRTQQEDSAVYLCASSPQEGSSYEQYFGPGTRLTVT.

Only one count was recorded for this clone. The rearrangement links TRBV21-1 to TRBJ2-2; the table's D call, TRBD1, has no DNA check behind it. TRBV21-1 is a known pseudogene. The CDR3 consists of 18 residues. CDR3 residues: CASSLKGALTGSTGELFF. The CDR3 DNA is TGTGCCAGCAGCCTAAAAGGGGCCCTGACAGGATCCACCGGGGAGCTGTTTTTT.

The chain has TRBV30 and TRBJ1-2; D is unclear. The CDR3 consists of 12 residues. The germline gives CDR1 GTSNPN, CDR2 SVGIG (reference sequence). The V gene lost 2 bases and the J gene lost 7 bases, with 11 bases spanning the gap. The CDR3: CAWSSPPGGYTF. CDR3 nucleotide sequence: TGTGCCTGGAGTTCCCCCCCAGGTGGCTACACCTTC.

The CDR3 sequence: CASTDGAIPGLAGDEQFF. For the CDR3, the DNA is TGTGCCAGCACTGACGGGGCTATTCCGGGACTAGCGGGCGATGAGCAGTTCTTC. This rearrangement joins TRBV6-1 to TRBJ2-1; TRBD2 matches 12 bases. The CDR3 has 18 residues. Germline V lookup: CDR1 MNHNS, CDR2 SASEGT. J gave up 8 bases and V 7 bases, and 18 bases lay outside the gene matches.

The V call is TRBV5-5, the J call TRBJ1-1, with TRBD1 matching over 9 bases. Unmatched junction bases numbered 11, after V lost 7 bases and J lost 1 base. The germline gives CDR1 SGHKS, CDR2 YYEKEE (reference sequence). This CDR3 comprises 16 residues. The CDR3, as DNA: TGTGCCAGCGGACGTGGGACAGGGATAAAGAACACTGAAGCTTTCTTT. It translates to CASGRGTGIKNTEAFF.

The genes are TRBV2 and TRBJ2-1; TRBD2 aligns across 13 bases. V was pared by 2 bases and J by 3 bases, with 4 bases of the junction left unmatched. This CDR3 comprises 17 residues. Germline CDR1 SNHLY, CDR2 FYNNEI. The CDR3 region has the DNA TGTGCCAGCAGTGAATTGGGACTAGCGGGATACTACAATGAGCAGTTCTTC. This gives the protein CASSELGLAGYYNEQFF.

CDR3 DNA: TGTGCCAGCTCACCCGGACAGGGCTCCTACGAGCAGTACTTC. It yields the protein CASSPGQGSYEQYF. The V gene is TRBV18, the J gene TRBJ2-7; TRBD1 aligns across 8 bases. Germline lookup yields CDR1 KGHSH and CDR2 LQKENI. V lost 3 bases, J lost 0 bases, and 1 base stayed unmatched. The CDR3 has 14 amino acids.

The chain recombines TRBV7-9 with TRBJ2-7; perhaps TRBD1 as D (6 bases). The CDR3 has 13 amino acids. From germline, CDR1 is SEHNR and CDR2 FQNEAQ (reference sequence). V dropped 5 bases and J dropped 2 bases, with 10 bases sitting between them. The CDR3 loop is CASSRGQTYEQYF. The DNA for the CDR3 is TGTGCCAGCAGCCGAGGACAGACCTACGAGCAGTACTTC.

The chain joins TRBV7-9 to TRBJ2-3; D might be TRBD2 (5 bases). Germline CDR1 is SEHNR and CDR2 is FQNEAQ (reference sequence). Deletions cut 1 base from V and 10 bases from J, with 12 bases between. The CDR3 is made up of 13 amino acids. CDR3 amino acids: CASSLDTRASQYF. The CDR3 bases are TGTGCCAGCAGCTTAGACACGCGGGCGTCGCAGTATTTT. Based on the CDR3 plus reference TRBV7-9 and TRBJ2-3, the full variable domain is DTGVSQNPRHKITKRGQNVTFRCDPISEHNRLYWYRQTLGQGPEFLTYFQNEAQLEKSRLLSDRFSAERPKGSFSTLEIQRTEQGDSAMYLCASSLDTRASQYFGPGTRLTVL.

V is TRBV13 and J is TRBJ1-2; D is perhaps TRBD1 (5 bases). V was trimmed by 6 bases and J by 4 bases, leaving 12 bases between them. Per the germline V gene, CDR1 is PRHDT and CDR2 is FYEKMQ (reference sequence). The CDR3 sequence is 13 residues long. The CDR3 loop reads CASRTRGSYGYTF. CDR3 sequence (DNA): TGTGCCAGCAGGACTAGGGGCAGCTATGGCTACACCTTC.

Concerning this clone: The sample holds other DNA sequences that translate to the same CDR3. This chain uses TRBV28 with TRBJ1-1; perhaps TRBD1 as D (6 bases). This CDR3 spans 14 amino acids. Trimming pared 3 bases from V and 2 bases from J, leaving 10 bases between. Germline-derived CDR1 and CDR2 are MDHEN and SYDVKM. The DNA for the CDR3 is TGTGCCAGCAGTTTTAGGGGGGGCAACACTGAAGCTTTCTTT. Its translation: CASSFRGGNTEAFF.

The chain employs TRBV6-6 and TRBJ1-1; the match to TRBD1 covers 7 bases. V shed 5 bases and J 6 bases; nucleotides not matched to a gene: 6. CDR1 is MNHNY, CDR2 SVGAGI, per germline (reference sequence). This CDR3 contains 13 residues. As DNA, the CDR3 is TGTGCCAGCAGTAAGACGCAGGGGGCTGAAGCTTTCTTT. Residues: CASSKTQGAEAFF.

This sequence joins TRBV19 and TRBJ2-5; 10 bases fit TRBD1. Germline trimming cut 6 bases from V and 4 bases from J; bases unmatched to any gene: 11. The CDR3 contains 16 residues. From germline, CDR1 is LNHDA and CDR2 SQIVND (reference sequence). As DNA, the CDR3 is TGTGCCAGTAGCCGGCGGACAGGGGGGTTGATAGAGACCCAGTACTTC. This gives the protein CASSRRTGGLIETQYF.

This rearrangement joins TRBV11-3 to TRBJ2-7, with unresolved D. Germline CDR1 and CDR2: SGHNT and YENEEA. V was clipped by 0 bases and J by 5 bases, with 14 bases between them. The CDR3 is 15 residues long. CDR3 DNA: TGTGCCAGCAGCTTAGATATGAGCCTAGTCCACGAGCAGTACTTC. This codes for CASSLDMSLVHEQYF.

This chain links TRBV6-5 with TRBJ2-7; a weak D match, TRBD2 (6 bases). Germline lookup yields CDR1 MNHEY and CDR2 SVGAGI. V dropped 8 bases and J dropped 1 base, with 12 bases sitting between them. The CDR3 consists of 13 residues. The CDR3 protein is CASGARGSYEQYF. CDR3 nucleotides: TGTGCCAGCGGGGCGCGGGGTTCCTACGAGCAGTACTTC.

The rearrangement uses TRBV27 and TRBJ2-1, with a possible D match to TRBD2 (6 bases). V was pared by 5 bases and J by 12 bases, with 11 bases between. Germline lookup yields CDR1 MNHEY and CDR2 SMNVEV (reference sequence). The CDR3 spans 11 residues. The CDR3 here is CASSHRDWQFF. The CDR3 coding sequence is TGTGCCAGCAGTCACCGGGACTGGCAGTTCTTC.